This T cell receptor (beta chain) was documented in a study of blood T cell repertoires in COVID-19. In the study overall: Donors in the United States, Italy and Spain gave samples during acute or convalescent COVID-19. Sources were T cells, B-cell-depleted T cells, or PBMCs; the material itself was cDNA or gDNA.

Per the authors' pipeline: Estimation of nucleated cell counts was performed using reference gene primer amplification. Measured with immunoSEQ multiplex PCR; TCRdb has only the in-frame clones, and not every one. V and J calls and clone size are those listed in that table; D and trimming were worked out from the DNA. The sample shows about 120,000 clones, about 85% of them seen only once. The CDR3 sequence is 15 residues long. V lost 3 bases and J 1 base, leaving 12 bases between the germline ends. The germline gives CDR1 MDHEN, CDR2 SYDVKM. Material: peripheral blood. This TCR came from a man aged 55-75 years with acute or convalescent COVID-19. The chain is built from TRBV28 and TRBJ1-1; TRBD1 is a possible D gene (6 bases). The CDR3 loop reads CASSFRGGQNTEAFF. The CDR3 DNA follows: TGTGCCAGCAGTTTCCGAGGGGGACAGAACACTGAAGCTTTCTTT.